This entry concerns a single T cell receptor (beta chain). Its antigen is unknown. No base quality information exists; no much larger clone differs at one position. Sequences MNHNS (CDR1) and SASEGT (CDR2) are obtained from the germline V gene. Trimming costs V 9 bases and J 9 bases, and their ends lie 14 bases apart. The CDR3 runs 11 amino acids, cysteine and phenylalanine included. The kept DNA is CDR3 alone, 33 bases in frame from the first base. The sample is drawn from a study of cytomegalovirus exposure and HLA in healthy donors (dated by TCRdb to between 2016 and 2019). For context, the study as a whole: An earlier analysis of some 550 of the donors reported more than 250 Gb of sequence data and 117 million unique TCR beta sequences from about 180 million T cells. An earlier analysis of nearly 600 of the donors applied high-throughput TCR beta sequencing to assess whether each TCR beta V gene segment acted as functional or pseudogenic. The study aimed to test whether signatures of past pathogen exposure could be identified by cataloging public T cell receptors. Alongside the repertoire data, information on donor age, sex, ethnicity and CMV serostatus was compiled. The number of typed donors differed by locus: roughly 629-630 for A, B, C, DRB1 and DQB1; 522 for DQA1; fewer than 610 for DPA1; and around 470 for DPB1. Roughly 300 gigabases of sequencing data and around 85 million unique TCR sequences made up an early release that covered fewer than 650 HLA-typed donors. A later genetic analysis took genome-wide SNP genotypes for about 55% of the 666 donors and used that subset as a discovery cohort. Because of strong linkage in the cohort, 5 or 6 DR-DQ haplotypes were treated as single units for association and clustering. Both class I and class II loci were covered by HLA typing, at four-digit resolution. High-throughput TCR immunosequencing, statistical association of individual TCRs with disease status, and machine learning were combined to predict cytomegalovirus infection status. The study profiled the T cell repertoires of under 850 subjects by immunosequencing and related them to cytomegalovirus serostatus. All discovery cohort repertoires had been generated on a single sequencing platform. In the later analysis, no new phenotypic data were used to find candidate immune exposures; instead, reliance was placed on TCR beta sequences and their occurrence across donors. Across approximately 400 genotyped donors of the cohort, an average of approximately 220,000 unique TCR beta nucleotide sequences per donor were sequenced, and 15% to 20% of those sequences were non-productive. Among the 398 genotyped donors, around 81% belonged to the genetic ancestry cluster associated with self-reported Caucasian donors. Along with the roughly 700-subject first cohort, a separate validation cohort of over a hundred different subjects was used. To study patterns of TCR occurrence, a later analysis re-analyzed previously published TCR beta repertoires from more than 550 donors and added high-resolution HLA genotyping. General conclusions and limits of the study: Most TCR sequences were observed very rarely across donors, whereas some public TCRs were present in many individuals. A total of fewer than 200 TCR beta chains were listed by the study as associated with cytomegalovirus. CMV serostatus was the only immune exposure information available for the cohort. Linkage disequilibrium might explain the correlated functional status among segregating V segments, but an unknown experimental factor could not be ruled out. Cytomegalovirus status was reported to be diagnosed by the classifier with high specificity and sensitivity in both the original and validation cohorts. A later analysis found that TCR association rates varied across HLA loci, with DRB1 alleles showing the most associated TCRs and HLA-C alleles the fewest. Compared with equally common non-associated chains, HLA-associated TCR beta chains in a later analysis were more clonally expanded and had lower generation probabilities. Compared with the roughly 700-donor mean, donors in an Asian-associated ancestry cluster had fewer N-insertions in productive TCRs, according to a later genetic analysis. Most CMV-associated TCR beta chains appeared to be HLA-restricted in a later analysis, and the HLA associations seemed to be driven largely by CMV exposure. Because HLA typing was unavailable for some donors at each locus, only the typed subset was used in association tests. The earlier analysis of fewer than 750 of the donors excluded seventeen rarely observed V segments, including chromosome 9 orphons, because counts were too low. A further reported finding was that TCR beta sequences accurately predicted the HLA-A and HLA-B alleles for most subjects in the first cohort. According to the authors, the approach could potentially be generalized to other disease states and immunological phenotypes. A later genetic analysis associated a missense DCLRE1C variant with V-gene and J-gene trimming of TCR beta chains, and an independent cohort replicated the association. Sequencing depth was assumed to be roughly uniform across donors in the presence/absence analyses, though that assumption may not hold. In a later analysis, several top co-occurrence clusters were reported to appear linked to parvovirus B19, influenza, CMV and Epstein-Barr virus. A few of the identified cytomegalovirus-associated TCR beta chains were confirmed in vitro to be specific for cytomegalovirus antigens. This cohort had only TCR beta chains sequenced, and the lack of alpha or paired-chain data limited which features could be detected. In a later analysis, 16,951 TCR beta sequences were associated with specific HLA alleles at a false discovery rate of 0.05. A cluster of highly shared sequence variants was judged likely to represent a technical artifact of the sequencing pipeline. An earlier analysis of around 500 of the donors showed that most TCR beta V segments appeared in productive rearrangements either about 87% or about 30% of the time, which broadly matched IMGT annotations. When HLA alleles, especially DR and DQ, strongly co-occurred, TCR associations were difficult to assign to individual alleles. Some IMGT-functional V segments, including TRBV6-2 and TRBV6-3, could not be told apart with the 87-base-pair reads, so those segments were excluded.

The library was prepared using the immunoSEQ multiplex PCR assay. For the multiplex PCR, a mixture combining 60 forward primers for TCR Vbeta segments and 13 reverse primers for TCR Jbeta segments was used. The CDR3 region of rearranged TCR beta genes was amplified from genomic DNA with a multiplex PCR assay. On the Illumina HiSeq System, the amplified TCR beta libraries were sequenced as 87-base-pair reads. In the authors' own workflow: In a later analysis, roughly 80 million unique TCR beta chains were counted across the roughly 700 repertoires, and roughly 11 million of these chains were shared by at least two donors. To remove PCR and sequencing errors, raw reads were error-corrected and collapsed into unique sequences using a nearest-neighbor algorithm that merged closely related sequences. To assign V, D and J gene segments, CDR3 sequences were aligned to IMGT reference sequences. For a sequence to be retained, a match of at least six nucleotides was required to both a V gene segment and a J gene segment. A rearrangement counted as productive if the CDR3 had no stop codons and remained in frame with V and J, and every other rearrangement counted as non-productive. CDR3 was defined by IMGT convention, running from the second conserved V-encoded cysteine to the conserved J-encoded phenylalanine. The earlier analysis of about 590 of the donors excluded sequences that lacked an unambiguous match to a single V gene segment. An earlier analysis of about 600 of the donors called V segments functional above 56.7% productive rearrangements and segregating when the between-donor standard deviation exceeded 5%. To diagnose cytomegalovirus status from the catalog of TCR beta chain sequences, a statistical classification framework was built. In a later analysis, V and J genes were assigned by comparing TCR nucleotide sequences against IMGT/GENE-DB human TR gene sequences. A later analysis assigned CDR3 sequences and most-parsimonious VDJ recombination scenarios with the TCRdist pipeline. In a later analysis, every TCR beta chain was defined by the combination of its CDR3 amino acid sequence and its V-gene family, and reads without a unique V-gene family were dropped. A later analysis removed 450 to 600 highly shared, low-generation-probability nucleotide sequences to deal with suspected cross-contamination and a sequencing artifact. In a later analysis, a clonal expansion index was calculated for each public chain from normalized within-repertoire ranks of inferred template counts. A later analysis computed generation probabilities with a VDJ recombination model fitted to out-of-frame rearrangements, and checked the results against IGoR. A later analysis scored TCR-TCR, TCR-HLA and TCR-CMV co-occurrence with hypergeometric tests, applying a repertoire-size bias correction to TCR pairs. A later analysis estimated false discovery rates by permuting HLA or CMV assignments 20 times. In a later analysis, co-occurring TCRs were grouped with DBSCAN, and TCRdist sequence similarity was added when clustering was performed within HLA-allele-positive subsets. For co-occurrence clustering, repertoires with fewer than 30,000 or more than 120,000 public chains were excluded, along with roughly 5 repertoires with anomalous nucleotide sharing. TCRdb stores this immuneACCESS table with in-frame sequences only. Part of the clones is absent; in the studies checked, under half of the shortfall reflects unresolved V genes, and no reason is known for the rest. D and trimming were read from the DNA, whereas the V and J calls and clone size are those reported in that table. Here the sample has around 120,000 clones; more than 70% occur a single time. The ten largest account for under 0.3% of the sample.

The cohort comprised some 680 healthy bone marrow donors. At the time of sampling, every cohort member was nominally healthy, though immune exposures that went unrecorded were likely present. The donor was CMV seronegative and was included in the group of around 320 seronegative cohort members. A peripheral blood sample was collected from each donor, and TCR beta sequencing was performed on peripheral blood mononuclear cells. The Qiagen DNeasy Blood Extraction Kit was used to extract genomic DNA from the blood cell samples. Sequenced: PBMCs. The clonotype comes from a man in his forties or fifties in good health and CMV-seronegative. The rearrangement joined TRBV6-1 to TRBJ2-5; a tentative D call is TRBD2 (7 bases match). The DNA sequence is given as TGTGCCAGTTCTGGGGGGGCGTCCCAGTACTTC. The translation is CASSGGASQYF.